A single sample is the source of the 15 T cell receptor beta chains below, sequenced in a study of memory CD4+ T cells and cytomegalovirus serostatus. The repertoire was sequenced with immunoSEQ multiplex PCR; TCRdb's copy has only in-frame clones and lacks some. The sample carries approximately 50,000 clones, about 80% recorded once. Single viable CD3+CD4+CD8-CD45RO+ cells were sorted as the memory CD4+ T cells. The sequenced sample consisted of memory CD4+ T cells from blood. The receptors shown here come from an adult in good health and CMV-seropositive.

Only a few counts were recorded for this clone. V usage is TRBV6-1 and J usage is TRBJ1-1; possible D gene TRBD1, 6 bases. The CDR3 spans 14 residues. V lost 4 bases to trimming and J lost 1 base, with 10 bases between them. Per germline, CDR1 MNHNS and CDR2 SASEGT. Here the CDR3 DNA reads TGTGCCAGCAGTGCACTAGGGGGGAACACTGAAGCTTTCTTT. This sequence encodes CASSALGGNTEAFF.

The gene calls are TRBV11-3 and TRBJ2-7; D is uncertain. Trimming removed 3 bases from V and 3 bases from J, with 9 bases in between. Germline V lookup: CDR1 SGHNT, CDR2 YENEEA. There are 13 residues in the CDR3. This chain's CDR3 is CASSFPPHYEQYV. CDR3 nucleotide sequence: TGTGCCAGCAGCTTTCCTCCCCACTACGAGCAGTACGTC.

This chain joins TRBV11-2 and TRBJ1-2, with 8 bases matching TRBD1. Germline assignment: CDR1 SGHAT and CDR2 FQNNGV. The CDR3 is 13 residues long. J was trimmed by 6 bases and V by 3 bases; bases with no gene match: 3. The CDR3 region is CASSFQGAHGYTF. In nucleotides, the CDR3 is TGTGCCAGCAGCTTTCAGGGGGCCCATGGCTACACCTTC.

V usage is TRBV18 and J usage is TRBJ2-7; TRBD1 might be the D (5 bases). The V gene lost 3 bases and the J gene lost 3 bases, with 9 bases spanning the gap. Germline loops: CDR1 KGHSH, CDR2 LQKENI. This CDR3 is 13 amino acids long. CDR3 nucleotide sequence: TGTGCCAGCTCACCTCAACAGGACTACGAGCAGTACGTC. Protein: CASSPQQDYEQYV.

This clone occurred once. V usage is TRBV30 and J usage is TRBJ1-2; D possibly corresponds to TRBD1 (5 bases). Per germline, CDR1 GTSNPN and CDR2 SVGIG (reference sequence). This CDR3 region has 14 residues. Between the trimmed V and J ends, which lost 4 bases and 4 bases, there was a span of 16 bases. In nucleotides, the CDR3 is TGTGCCTGGACGCCAGACAGCACTCGCTATGGCTACACCTTC. This gives the protein CAWTPDSTRYGYTF.

This clone was seen a few times. The chain joins TRBV4-1 to TRBJ1-4, with D unclear. The CDR3 runs 18 residues. Germline-derived CDR1 and CDR2 are MGHRA and YSYEKL. With 1 base removed from V and 0 bases from J, the gap between germline ends came to 15 bases. The CDR3 sequence: CASSQVDLVPATNEKLFF. CDR3 DNA: TGCGCCAGCAGCCAAGTAGACTTGGTACCGGCAACTAATGAAAAACTGTTTTTT.

This rearrangement joins TRBV18 to TRBJ1-3, with TRBD1 identical over 8 bases. CDR3 length: 17 amino acids. V shed 2 bases and J 1 base; nucleotides not matched to a gene: 7. Germline V gene lookup returns CDR1 KGHSH and CDR2 LQKENI. CDR3: CASSPIDGQGSGNTIYF. In nucleotides, the CDR3 is TGTGCCAGCTCACCAATCGACGGACAGGGTTCTGGAAACACCATATATTTT.

The V gene is TRBV5-4, the J gene TRBJ2-3, with 7 bases that match TRBD2. V gave up 4 bases and J gave up 0 bases; unmatched junction bases: 2. The length of the CDR3 is 14 residues. Germline V gives CDR1 SGHNT, CDR2 YYREEE (reference sequence). The CDR3 region is CASSVSGSTDTQYF. DNA of the CDR3: TGTGCCAGCAGCGTTAGCGGGAGCACAGATACGCAGTATTTT.

This clone was detected a few times. This chain connects TRBV6-5 to TRBJ1-2; D possibly corresponds to TRBD1 (5 bases). CDR1 is MNHEY and CDR2 is SVGAGI in the germline V gene. The CDR3 runs to 12 residues. V was shortened by 5 bases and J by 6 bases, with 10 bases between the two germline ends. The CDR3 spells CASSPQGDGYTF. Here the CDR3 DNA reads TGTGCCAGCAGTCCTCAAGGGGATGGCTACACCTTC.

The V call is TRBV7-2, the J call TRBJ2-3; D is ambiguous. The V end was cut by 6 bases, the J end by 2 bases, with 9 bases between. Germline assignment: CDR1 SGHTA and CDR2 FQGNSA. The CDR3 runs 13 residues. CDR3 residues: CASRESNTDTQYF. The DNA for the CDR3 is TGTGCCAGCAGGGAATCCAACACAGATACGCAGTATTTT.

This clone has just a few counts. This chain links TRBV7-6 with TRBJ2-7; D is unresolved. V was cut by 0 bases and J by 0 bases, with 3 bases left in between. CDR1 is SGHVS and CDR2 is FNYEAQ in the germline V gene. This CDR3 spans 13 amino acids. This CDR3 reads CASSLASSYEQYF. CDR3 nucleotides: TGTGCCAGCAGCTTAGCCAGCTCCTACGAGCAGTACTTC.

The chain couples TRBV10-2 to TRBJ1-2, with 11 bases matching TRBD1. In germline, CDR1 is WSHSY, CDR2 SAAADI. V dropped 6 bases and J dropped 5; count of bases not matched to a gene: 5. CDR3 length: 14 residues. CDR3 loop: CASSDGQGAYGYTF. The CDR3 nucleotides are TGCGCCAGCAGCGACGGACAGGGGGCATATGGCTACACCTTC.

The V gene is TRBV7-2, the J gene TRBJ1-2; D is uncertain. V was pared by 1 base and J by 8 bases, with 17 bases between. Germline-derived CDR1 and CDR2 are SGHTA and FQGNSA. The CDR3 spans 15 residues. The CDR3 DNA reads as TGTGCCAGCAGCTTAGAGGTGGCAGGCCCCCTAGGCTACACCTTC. Amino acid sequence: CASSLEVAGPLGYTF.

The chain couples TRBV7-9 to TRBJ2-7, with D maybe TRBD2 (5 bases). V was trimmed by 5 bases and J by 6 bases, leaving 17 bases between them. CDR1 is SEHNR and CDR2 is FQNEAQ in the germline V gene (reference sequence). This CDR3 comprises 14 residues. The CDR3 spells CASSRTSGSLEQYF. Here the CDR3 DNA reads TGTGCCAGCAGCCGCACTAGTGGCTCCCTCGAGCAGTACTTC.

This chain links TRBV30 with TRBJ1-5; a possible D gene is TRBD1 (5 bases). The CDR3 is 14 residues long. The V end was cut by 3 bases, the J end by 0 bases, with 9 bases between. The germline gives CDR1 GTSNPN, CDR2 SVGIG (reference sequence). CDR3 residues: CAWSAGNSNQPQHF. Written as DNA, the CDR3 is TGTGCCTGGAGCGCAGGGAATAGCAATCAGCCCCAGCATTTT.